This TCR beta chain was sequenced during a study of shared T cell receptors in the human thymus. The CDR3 sequence is 16 residues long. Trimming cost V 3 bases and J 6 bases; bases outside gene matches: 10. CDR1 is MGHRA, CDR2 YSYEKL, per germline. Some clones are missing from TCRdb's copy, which holds only in-frame ones; the method was immunoSEQ multiplex PCR. Found here are hundreds of thousands of clones, around 87% of them singletons; the top ten hold under 0.01%. This same sample was also part of a study on human thymus T cells.

Source material: thymocytes. V gene TRBV4-1 combines with J gene TRBJ2-7; 11 bases are a match to TRBD2. The clonotype originates from a boy under two years old with a congenital heart defect. The DNA for the CDR3 is TGCGCCAGCAGCCATACTAGCGGGAGAGGGGGCGTCGAGCAGTACTTC. Its protein product is CASSHTSGRGGVEQYF.